The 12 T cell receptor beta chains presented below share a single source sample, sequenced in a study of cytomegalovirus exposure and HLA in healthy donors. A multiplex PCR was run with 60 Vbeta primers and 13 Jbeta primers. Sequencing used immunoSEQ multiplex PCR; TCRdb keeps in-frame clones, though not all of them. This sample has around 150,000 clones; 64% occur once, and the top ten carry 2% to 2.5%. The sequencing input was PBMCs. The receptors shown here come from a woman aged 35 to 49 in good health and CMV-seronegative.

The chain joins TRBV9 to TRBJ1-6; 9 positions match TRBD1. CDR1 and CDR2 (germline): SGDLS, YYNGEE. Losses at the gene ends were 4 bases for V and 7 bases for J; bases not matched to a gene: 9. The CDR3 contains 16 residues. The CDR3 coding sequence is TGTGCCAGCAGCCCGGGACAGGGTTATCAAAATTCACCCCTCCACTTT. It is translated as CASSPGQGYQNSPLHF.

The CDR3 is CAILREETEAFF. Here the CDR3 DNA reads TGTGCCATCCTTCGGGAGGAGACTGAAGCTTTCTTT. This chain links TRBV7-6 with TRBJ1-1, with D hard to call. Germline V gives CDR1 SGHVS, CDR2 FNYEAQ. Trimming removed 10 bases from V and 5 bases from J, with 14 bases in between. This CDR3 comprises 12 residues.

The chain links TRBV7-9 to TRBJ1-1; the match to TRBD1 covers 10 bases. V trimming: 1 base; J trimming: 3 bases; junction bases outside the gene matches: 5. The CDR3 runs 16 residues. Looked up from germline, CDR1 is SEHNR and CDR2 is FQNEAQ (reference sequence). The CDR3 reads CASSLEGTGVDTEAFF. CDR3 bases: TGTGCCAGCAGCTTAGAGGGGACAGGGGTCGACACTGAAGCTTTCTTT.

This chain uses TRBV6-5 with TRBJ2-5; 9 nucleotides agree with TRBD1. There are 14 residues in the CDR3. Germline V lookup: CDR1 MNHEY, CDR2 SVGAGI. With V trimmed by 2 bases and J by 4 bases, 2 bases remained unmatched. DNA of the CDR3: TGTGCCAGCAGTTACGGGACAGGGATAGAGACCCAGTACTTC. Protein product: CASSYGTGIETQYF.

The chain carries TRBV5-6 and TRBJ2-5, with D possibly TRBD1 on 7 matching bases. This CDR3 is 16 amino acids long. V was shortened by 1 base and J by 1 base, with 14 bases between the two germline ends. The germline gives CDR1 SGHDT, CDR2 YYEEEE. The CDR3 DNA follows: TGTGCCAGCAGCTTGCAGGGGGGCGGGTTCCAAGAGACCCAGTACTTC. It yields the protein CASSLQGGGFQETQYF. The whole variable domain, remainder taken from reference TRBV5-6 and TRBJ2-5, is DAGVTQSPTHLIKTRGQQVTLRCSPKSGHDTVSWYQQALGQGPQFIFQYYEEEERQRGNFPDRFSGHQFPNYSSELNVNALLLGDSALYLCASSLQGGGFQETQYFGPGTRLLVL.

This sequence joins TRBV7-3 and TRBJ2-6; a weak D match, TRBD2 (6 bases). The length of the CDR3 is 17 residues. Germline V lookup: CDR1 SGHTA, CDR2 FQGTGA. V lost 5 bases and J 3 bases, leaving 17 bases between the germline ends. CDR3 residues: CASSTRGTVNGANVLTF. The DNA for the CDR3 is TGTGCCAGCAGCACGAGAGGGACTGTTAATGGGGCCAACGTCCTGACTTTC.

The rearrangement joins TRBV7-9 to TRBJ2-5; D is ambiguous. Per germline, CDR1 SEHNR and CDR2 FQNEAQ (reference sequence). CDR3 size: 11 residues. The V end lost 2 bases, the J end lost 11 bases, and 9 bases lay between the germline ends. The CDR3 nucleotides read TGTGCCAGCAGCTTAAGTACGGAGCAGTACTTC. Its protein is CASSLSTEQYF.

The chain recombines TRBV5-1 with TRBJ2-7, with TRBD1 identical over 8 bases. The ends lost 3 bases at V and 7 bases at J; junction bases unmatched: 3. The length of the CDR3 is 12 residues. Germline loops: CDR1 SGHRS, CDR2 YFSETQ. The CDR3 here is CASSSDRGEQYF. The CDR3 DNA follows: TGCGCCAGCAGCTCCGACAGGGGAGAGCAGTACTTC.

This chain uses TRBV5-1 with TRBJ1-2, with D perhaps matching TRBD1 (6 bases). CDR1 and CDR2 from the germline V gene are SGHRS and YFSETQ. The CDR3 has 15 amino acids. With 0 bases removed from V and 8 bases from J, the gap between germline ends came to 17 bases. The CDR3 DNA sequence: TGCGCCAGCAGCTTGGCCGTCGGGGGGCTGGGAGGCTACACCTTC. This encodes CASSLAVGGLGGYTF.

This clone turned up a few times. This rearrangement joins TRBV30 to TRBJ2-1, with D perhaps TRBD1 (6 bases). Deletions cut 5 bases from V and 3 bases from J, with 14 bases between. Germline V gene sequence: CDR1 GTSNPN, CDR2 SVGIG (reference sequence). The length of the CDR3 is 14 residues. DNA of the CDR3: TGTGCCTGGCTCCGGGACACTAGCTACAATGAGCAGTTCTTC. This encodes CAWLRDTSYNEQFF.

The V and J genes are TRBV7-2 and TRBJ1-5; D is unresolved. The CDR3 covers 15 residues. Trimming took off 5 bases at V and 2 bases at J, with 13 bases between the two ends. Germline CDR1 reads SGHTA; CDR2 reads FQGNSA. CDR3 loop: CASSAAGTGNQPQHF. The CDR3 bases are TGTGCCAGCAGCGCAGCGGGCACCGGCAATCAGCCCCAGCATTTT.

This clone was seen a few times. This chain connects TRBV5-6 to TRBJ1-1; 7 bases agree with TRBD1. The CDR3 loop spans 15 amino acids. Germline V gives CDR1 SGHDT, CDR2 YYEEEE. Losses at the gene ends were 5 bases for V and 5 bases for J; bases not matched to a gene: 12. The CDR3: CASRFTRGLGTEAFF. For the CDR3, the DNA is TGTGCCAGCAGATTTACCAGGGGGTTGGGGACTGAAGCTTTCTTT.